The 11 T cell receptor beta chains below were found in one sample sequenced in a study of naive and memory T cell subsets. Whole-study results and caveats: A few larger clonotypes appeared in naive repertoires, especially CD8, possibly memory cells re-expressing CD45RA.

An equimolar mix of two oligonucleotides served as the beta constant-region primer for TRBC1 and TRBC2. Ligated cDNA was amplified by four rounds of PCR with nested alpha and beta constant-region primers and SP2. TCRdb re-called the UMI-ligation and nested PCR reads through MiXCR, storing one row per CDR3 protein. The table lists roughly 100,000 distinct CDR3 sequences, around 15% of them singletons. What these receptors recognize is not known. The specimen sequenced was naive CD8+ T cells from blood. The origin of the receptors is a human donor in good health.

Only a few counts were recorded for this clonotype. J is TRBJ2-1 and V is TRBV12-3 or TRBV12-4, with a tentative D call TRBD1 (6 bases). CDR3 size: 13 residues. Trimming cost V 5 bases and J 4 bases, with 9 bases left between them. DNA for the CDR3: TGTGCCAGCAGTGGGACACCATACAATGAGCAGTTCTTC. Residues: CASSGTPYNEQFF.

The chain joins TRBV3-1 to TRBJ2-1; TRBD2 matches at 7 bases. Germline lookup yields CDR1 LGHDT and CDR2 YNNKEL (reference sequence). V was pared by 1 base and J by 10 bases, with 10 bases of the junction left unmatched. The CDR3 loop spans 15 amino acids. CDR3 sequence reads: CASSQGTAAGPEQFF. CDR3 DNA: TGTGCCAGCAGCCAAGGGACCGCAGCGGGGCCCGAGCAGTTCTTC.

This clonotype was picked up many times. The CDR3 nucleotides are TGTGCCAGCAGCTTAGCAACCACAGATACGCAGTATTTT. Translated: CASSLATTDTQYF. The chain is built from TRBV7-6 and TRBJ2-3, with D uncertain. Germline loops: CDR1 SGHVS, CDR2 FNYEAQ. CDR3 length: 13 residues. V was clipped by 0 bases and J by 2 bases, with 3 bases between them. Filled out from reference TRBV7-6 and TRBJ2-3, the complete variable domain reads GAGVSQSPRYKVTKRGQDVALRCDPISGHVSLYWYRQALGQGPEFLTYFNYEAQQDKSGLPNDRFSAERPEGSISTLTIQRTEQRDSAMYRCASSLATTDTQYFGPGTRLTVL.

The chain employs TRBV12-3 or TRBV12-4 and TRBJ1-1; D is possibly TRBD1 (5 bases). This CDR3 region has 15 residues. The ends were cut back, 5 bases at V and 3 bases at J, with 16 bases in the middle. CDR3 DNA sequence: TGTGCCAGCAGTATACCGGGGATCAGGGACACTGAAGCTTTCTTT. Protein: CASSIPGIRDTEAFF.

The V gene is TRBV12-3 or TRBV12-4, the J gene TRBJ2-3; TRBD2 might be the D (7 bases). V lost 3 bases and J 3 bases, leaving 13 bases between the germline ends. There are 15 residues in the CDR3. The CDR3 DNA is TGTGCCAGCAGTTTGGGCGGGGGCGCGACAGATACGCAGTATTTT. As protein: CASSLGGGATDTQYF.

The chain combines TRBV29-1 with TRBJ1-1; D is undetermined. This CDR3 is 12 amino acids long. The V gene's germline CDR1 is SQVTM and CDR2 ANQGSEA. Trimming took 4 bases from V and 4 from J, leaving 10 bases between them. CDR3 sequence: CSVAVGVTEAFF. The CDR3 DNA is TGCAGCGTTGCAGTTGGGGTCACTGAAGCTTTCTTT.

The genes are TRBV12-3 or TRBV12-4 and TRBJ2-1; D gene unclear. The V gene lost 4 bases and the J gene lost 5 bases, with 9 bases spanning the gap. The CDR3 length is 13 residues. The DNA for the CDR3 is TGTGCCAGCAGTTATAACGCAAACAATGAGCAGTTCTTC. Residues: CASSYNANNEQFF.

This clonotype has at least ten counts. V and J are TRBV27 and TRBJ2-7; 9 bases fit TRBD1. The junction had 7 bases not matched to a gene; V was cut back by 10 bases and J by 3 bases. The CDR3 is 13 residues long. Germline V gene data show CDR1 as MNHEY and CDR2 as SMNVEV (reference sequence). CDR3 DNA sequence: TGTGCCACCACCGGACAGGGGAACTACGAGCAGTACTTC. This encodes CATTGQGNYEQYF.

The chain has TRBV4-3 and TRBJ1-6, with D possibly TRBD1 on 6 matching bases. CDR1 and CDR2 (germline): LGHNA, YSLEER. V lost 2 bases and J lost 9, with 20 bases in between. CDR3 length equals 17 residues. CDR3 residues: CASSQRPRGSGVSPLHF. In nucleotides, the CDR3 is TGCGCCAGCAGCCAACGACCCAGGGGCTCGGGAGTTTCACCCCTCCACTTT.

In its sample, this clonotype was seen many times. The J gene is TRBJ1-1, the V gene TRBV2; 8 bases fit TRBD1. This CDR3 spans 11 amino acids. Germline loops: CDR1 SNHLY, CDR2 FYNNEI. Here the CDR3 DNA reads TGTGCTGGACAGGGGAACACTGAAGCTTTCTTT. Encoded protein: CAGQGNTEAFF.

This chain uses TRBV28 with TRBJ2-1; D tentatively reads TRBD1 or TRBD2 (5 bases each). CDR1 MDHEN and CDR2 SYDVKM come from the germline V gene. V was shortened by 5 bases and J by 10 bases, with 9 bases between the two germline ends. The CDR3 has 11 amino acids. In nucleotides, the CDR3 is TGTGCCAGCAGTCCGGGGCCCGAGCAGTTCTTC. It is translated as CASSPGPEQFF.